Described below is a single T cell receptor (beta chain) sequence and its context. Germline V lookup: CDR1 SGHTA, CDR2 FQGTGA. V trimming: 3 bases; J trimming: 0 bases; junction bases outside the gene matches: 8. This CDR3 has 19 residues. Participant ages covered about 18 to 89 years across 24 US areas. These data are taken from a study of blood T cell repertoires in COVID-19. Overall study context: Samples representing acute and convalescent COVID-19 were sourced from the United States, Italy and Spain.

TCRdb keeps only in-frame clones here, not all; method: immunoSEQ multiplex PCR. Of a few hundred thousand clones in the sample, just over 85% were seen once. The clonotype was recovered from a middle-aged man who had recovered from COVID-19. This sequence joins TRBV7-3 and TRBJ2-6, with 10 positions matching TRBD2. Source material: PBMCs or T cells enriched from blood (not recorded which). CDR3 residues: CASSFLAGGIHSGANVLTF. The CDR3 nucleotides are TGTGCCAGCAGCTTCTTAGCGGGGGGAATACACTCTGGGGCCAACGTCCTGACTTTC. The full variable domain, rest sourced from reference TRBV7-3 and TRBJ2-6, is GAGVSQTPSNKVTEKGKYVELRCDPISGHTALYWYRQSLGQGPEFLIYFQGTGAADDSGLPNDRFFAVRPEGSVSTLKIQRTERGDSAVYLCASSFLAGGIHSGANVLTFGAGSRLTVL.